The rows below give T cell receptor beta chains drawn from one sample of a study of blood T cell repertoires in COVID-19. Only in-frame clones appear in the TCRdb table, and some are missing; sequencing was by immunoSEQ multiplex PCR. The table shows under 200,000 clones, with about 88% occurring only once. The sequencing input was peripheral blood. The receptors were sampled from a man between 18 and 29 years old with active or convalescent COVID-19. Both conserved end residues are part of each CDR3.

CDR3aa | v_gene
CASSAGLAGVGDEQFF | TRBV9
CASSWVGSVSTGELFF | TRBV7-2
CSGSMSSSGANVLTF | TRBV29-1
CASSRGQGKNTGELFF | TRBV7-2
CASSLGGGGHADTQYF | TRBV11-2
CASSQGFTANTGELFF | TRBV5-1
CASSPGLAGPYNEQFF | TRBV5-6
CSVGLAGGTLIYNEQFF | TRBV29-1
CATPGQESSYEQYF | TRBV6-5
CASSFKRVDREDGYTF | TRBV7-2
CASSDSGGARSYEQYF | TRBV2
CASSWARYGYTF | TRBV12-3/TRBV12-4
CASSLVGTEEAFF | TRBV28
CASSFSGGPRETQYF | TRBV28
CAISEPPDRGYYGYTF | TRBV10-3
CASSQLAVEQYF | TRBV7-8
CASSEESSGANVLTF | TRBV6-1
CAWRGDSNQPQHF | TRBV30
CASSQDGGESSPLHF | TRBV5-1
CASSEARGIYYGYTF | TRBV6-1
CASSHRRSSGNTIYF | TRBV6-5
CASGRGLRLGYTF | TRBV12-5
CASSSRDRGTDTQYF | TRBV27
CATSRGGGLAGGPWYNEQFF | TRBV15
CAISESKRGGQAQYF | TRBV10-3
CASSRLNTDTQYF | TRBV18
CASSDGGGASAEAFF | TRBV5-1
CASSLDSGSGNTGELFF | TRBV5-1
CATSDLASGEQETQYF | TRBV24-1
CASSLDRFSTEAFF | TRBV7-2
CASSHLSTDTQYF | TRBV3-1/TRBV3-2
CASSSGIRTSSGETQYF | TRBV7-9
CASRKEYYNEQFF | TRBV6-5
CASSLGPGSYEQYF | TRBV7-2
CASSQDEGLRHF | TRBV3-1/TRBV3-2
CASSRPLGTGGIGELFF | TRBV5-6